One sample yielded the 32 T cell receptor beta chains listed below, sequenced in a study of technical replicates of blood from a few donors. Generated by immunoSEQ multiplex PCR, the TCRdb table keeps only in-frame clones and is missing some. The data show about 44,000 clones, with around 96% seen just once and 0.37% held by the top ten. The sequencing sample was made of T cells isolated from PBMCs. The receptor set was obtained from a human donor in good health.

This clone was counted a single time. V gene TRBV30 combines with J gene TRBJ1-1, with a weak D call TRBD1 (5 bases). CDR1 and CDR2 (germline): GTSNPN, SVGIG (reference sequence). This CDR3 has 11 residues. The ends were cut back, 2 bases at V and 4 bases at J, with 5 bases in the middle. The CDR3 DNA reads as TGTGCCTGGAGTCAGGGCACTGAAGCTTTCTTT. This sequence encodes CAWSQGTEAFF.

The chain uses TRBV7-6 and TRBJ2-7; 13 positions agree with TRBD2. The germline CDR1 and CDR2 sequences are SGHVS and FNYEAQ. The CDR3 is made up of 15 amino acids. The J segment lost 2 bases and the V segment lost 5 bases, leaving 3 bases of the junction unmatched. The CDR3 bases are TGTGCCAGCAGCCCCGGGACTAGCGGGACCTACGAGCAGTACTTC. Translation gives CASSPGTSGTYEQYF.

The rearrangement uses TRBV5-6 and TRBJ2-6; D perhaps matches TRBD1 (6 bases). Germline lookup yields CDR1 SGHDT and CDR2 YYEEEE. Trimming took 0 bases from V and 0 from J, leaving 10 bases between them. The CDR3 totals 17 residues. For the CDR3, the DNA is TGTGCCAGCAGCTTGGGGACAGTATACTCTGGGGCCAACGTCCTGACTTTC. Its protein is CASSLGTVYSGANVLTF.

The chain uses TRBV7-2 and TRBJ2-3; 10 bases align to TRBD2. Germline V lookup: CDR1 SGHTA, CDR2 FQGNSA. The CDR3 spans 15 residues. V was clipped by 5 bases and J by 4 bases; unmatched bases: 6. The DNA of the CDR3 is TGTGCCAGCAGCATAAGGACTAGCGGATCAGATACGCAGTATTTT. Protein: CASSIRTSGSDTQYF.

The gene calls are TRBV4-1 and TRBJ2-5; 11 bases fit TRBD1. Trimming removed 4 bases from V and 5 bases from J; junction bases left unmatched: 6. The CDR3 sequence is 15 residues long. In germline, CDR1 is MGHRA, CDR2 YSYEKL. The DNA for the CDR3 is TGCGCCAGCAGCCCCCGGACAGGGGGCCTGGAGACCCAGTACTTC. Amino acid sequence: CASSPRTGGLETQYF.

This clone was counted once. This chain joins TRBV9 and TRBJ2-2; TRBD2 matches at 10 bases. Germline lookup yields CDR1 SGDLS and CDR2 YYNGEE. This CDR3 is 16 amino acids long. V trimming: 0 bases; J trimming: 6 bases; junction bases outside the gene matches: 5. DNA of the CDR3: TGTGCCAGCAGCGTAGTGGGGACTAGCGTCGCCGGGGAGCTGTTTTTT. Translated, it gives CASSVVGTSVAGELFF. Full variable domain (missing parts from reference TRBV9 and TRBJ2-2): DSGVTQTPKHLITATGQRVTLRCSPRSGDLSVYWYQQSLDQGLQFLIQYYNGEERAKGNILERFSAQQFPDLHSELNLSSLELGDSALYFCASSVVGTSVAGELFFGEGSRLTVL.

The chain combines TRBV14 with TRBJ2-7, with 9 positions matching TRBD2. V shed 4 bases, J shed 2 bases, and the junction held 6 bases outside the gene matches. Germline-derived CDR1 and CDR2 are SGHDN and FVKESK. This CDR3 is built from 15 residues. This chain's CDR3 is CASSRLGGRAYEQYF. The CDR3 DNA reads as TGTGCCAGCAGCCGTCTGGGCGGGAGGGCCTACGAGCAGTACTTC.

This clone occurred once. The genes are TRBV9 and TRBJ1-2; 7 bases line up with TRBD1. The CDR3 has 16 amino acids. Trimming took 0 bases from V and 2 from J; bases not matched to a gene: 7. Germline loops: CDR1 SGDLS, CDR2 YYNGEE. The CDR3 sequence: CASSVDSRGENYGYTF. In nucleotides, the CDR3 is TGTGCCAGCAGCGTAGATTCCAGGGGGGAGAACTATGGCTACACCTTC.

This clone was observed a single time. This chain uses TRBV28 with TRBJ2-1; 7 nucleotides line up with TRBD1. V shed 3 bases, J shed 1 base, and the junction held 3 bases outside the gene matches. Germline lookup yields CDR1 MDHEN and CDR2 SYDVKM. There are 15 residues in the CDR3. CDR3 sequence reads: CASSLTGSSYNEQFF. The CDR3 DNA follows: TGTGCCAGCAGTTTGACAGGGTCTTCCTACAATGAGCAGTTCTTC.

The rearrangement joins TRBV29-1 to TRBJ1-5; tentatively, D is TRBD1 (5 bases). The length of the CDR3 is 13 residues. Trimming pared 4 bases from V and 4 bases from J, leaving 11 bases between. The V gene's germline CDR1 is SQVTM and CDR2 ANQGSEA. The CDR3 DNA follows: TGCAGCGTTGGGGGCCGGGCGAATCAGCCCCAGCATTTT. Protein product: CSVGGRANQPQHF. The complete variable domain, with remaining parts taken from reference TRBV29-1 and TRBJ1-5, reads SAVISQKPSRDICQRGTSLTIQCQVDSQVTMMFWYRQQPGQSLTLIATANQGSEATYESGFVIDKFPISRPNLTFSTLTVSNMSPEDSSIYLCSVGGRANQPQHFGDGTRLSIL.

This chain links TRBV7-8 with TRBJ2-7, with 7 bases aligning to TRBD1. CDR1 is SGHVS and CDR2 is FQNEAQ in the germline V gene. The CDR3 totals 16 residues. After removal of 2 bases from V and 1 base from J, the junction contained 8 bases not matched to a gene. The CDR3 region has the DNA TGTGCCAGCAGCTTATTAGGGAACAGGGGATCCTACGAGCAGTACTTC. This gives the protein CASSLLGNRGSYEQYF. Using reference TRBV7-8 and TRBJ2-7 for the parts outside the CDR3, the full variable domain is GAGVSQSPRYKVAKRGQDVALRCDPISGHVSLFWYQQALGQGPEFLTYFQNEAQLDKSGLPSDRFFAERPEGSVSTLKIQRTQQEDSAVYLCASSLLGNRGSYEQYFGPGTRLTVT.

V and J are TRBV5-8 and TRBJ1-2, with 9 bases fitting TRBD1. Germline-derived CDR1 and CDR2 are SGHTS and YDEGEE. Trimming removed 3 bases from V and 8 bases from J; junction bases left unmatched: 5. CDR3 length equals 13 residues. This CDR3 is CASSWDRARGYTF. As DNA, the CDR3 is TGTGCCAGCAGCTGGGACAGGGCTCGGGGCTACACCTTC.

This chain connects TRBV6-1 to TRBJ1-4; D call uncertain. Trimming removed 4 bases from V and 9 bases from J, with 12 bases in between. There are 13 residues in the CDR3. CDR1 and CDR2 (germline): MNHNS, SASEGT. Here the CDR3 reads CASSGTEQQKLFF. In nucleotides, the CDR3 is TGTGCCAGCAGTGGAACGGAGCAGCAAAAACTGTTTTTT.

V is TRBV10-1 and J is TRBJ2-7, with D perhaps matching TRBD2 (5 bases). From germline, CDR1 is WNHNN and CDR2 SYGVQD (reference sequence). The V end was cut by 4 bases, the J end by 3 bases, with 16 bases between. This CDR3 has 15 residues. CDR3 nucleotide sequence: TGCGCCAGCAGTGCAAGCCCGGGAACAATCTACGAGCAGTACTTC. This gives the protein CASSASPGTIYEQYF.

The chain recombines TRBV29-1 with TRBJ2-7; 12 bases are a match to TRBD2. The CDR3 length is 13 residues. The germline V gene has CDR1 SQVTM and CDR2 ANQGSEA. Trimming took 4 bases from V and 5 from J; bases not matched to a gene: 3. The CDR3 spells CSVGLAGANEQYF. Here the CDR3 DNA reads TGCAGCGTTGGACTAGCGGGAGCAAACGAGCAGTACTTC.

V and J are TRBV7-9 and TRBJ1-5; unclear D gene. Per germline, CDR1 SEHNR and CDR2 FQNEAQ (reference sequence). Trimming left V 5 bases short and J 7 bases short, with 9 bases between. CDR3 size: 12 residues. CDR3 sequence (DNA): TGTGCCAGCAGCCGGGAAGGGCAGCCCCAGCATTTT. Protein product: CASSREGQPQHF. The variable domain in full, completed from reference TRBV7-9 and TRBJ1-5, reads DTGVSQNPRHKITKRGQNVTFRCDPISEHNRLYWYRQTLGQGPEFLTYFQNEAQLEKSRLLSDRFSAERPKGSFSTLEIQRTEQGDSAMYLCASSREGQPQHFGDGTRLSIL.

This chain uses TRBV30 with TRBJ2-1, with TRBD2 matching over 9 bases. J gave up 9 bases and V 4 bases, and 10 bases lay outside the gene matches. Germline-derived CDR1 and CDR2 are GTSNPN and SVGIG (reference sequence). The CDR3 is 14 amino acids. The CDR3 here is CAWKGSGSRSEQFF. DNA for the CDR3: TGTGCCTGGAAGGGTAGCGGGAGTAGGAGTGAGCAGTTCTTC.

The chain is built from TRBV30 and TRBJ2-3; TRBD1 matches 12 bases. V shed 2 bases, J shed 7 bases, and the junction held 7 bases outside the gene matches. This CDR3 is built from 15 residues. The V gene's germline CDR1 is GTSNPN and CDR2 SVGIG (reference sequence). As DNA, the CDR3 is TGTGCCTGGAGTCCGGGGACAGGGGGCCTCTATACGCAGTATTTT. Translating gives CAWSPGTGGLYTQYF.

V is TRBV9 and J is TRBJ2-1, with 8 bases aligning to TRBD2. The CDR3 totals 15 residues. Per germline, CDR1 SGDLS and CDR2 YYNGEE. The V gene end was trimmed by 2 bases and the J gene end by 1 base; junction bases not matched to a gene: 2. The CDR3 region is CASSVGRASYNEQFF. The CDR3, as DNA: TGTGCCAGCAGCGTCGGGAGGGCTTCCTACAATGAGCAGTTCTTC. The full variable domain, with the rest looked up from reference TRBV9 and TRBJ2-1, is DSGVTQTPKHLITATGQRVTLRCSPRSGDLSVYWYQQSLDQGLQFLIQYYNGEERAKGNILERFSAQQFPDLHSELNLSSLELGDSALYFCASSVGRASYNEQFFGPGTRLTVL.

V usage is TRBV4-2 and J usage is TRBJ1-2; 8 bases align to TRBD1. Germline V gene data show CDR1 as LGHNA and CDR2 as YNFKEQ. The junction had 5 bases not matched to a gene; V was cut back by 5 bases and J by 6 bases. This CDR3 has 13 residues. In nucleotides, the CDR3 is TGTGCCAGCAGCAAACAGGGGGAGGATGGCTACACCTTC. This encodes CASSKQGEDGYTF.

This clone came up once. The V and J genes are TRBV29-1 and TRBJ2-3; 9 bases map to TRBD2. The length of the CDR3 is 15 residues. Germline CDR1 reads SQVTM; CDR2 reads ANQGSEA. Trimming took 8 bases from V and 3 from J; bases not matched to a gene: 12. CDR3 nucleotides: TGCAGCCAGCAGGAAGCGGGAGGCCTTACAGATACGCAGTATTTT. Its translation is CSQQEAGGLTDTQYF.

The chain uses TRBV12-2 and TRBJ1-4; TRBD1 was called by the table and not checked on the DNA. TRBV12-2 is a listed pseudogene. The CDR3 runs 16 residues. The CDR3 protein is CASRFQVQHPAWKLFF. The CDR3 DNA is TGTGCAAGTCGCTTTCAGGTCCAGCACCCTGCATGGAAACTGTTTTTT.

The table lists this clone with a count of one. V gene TRBV5-4 combines with J gene TRBJ2-2; D not resolved. With 6 bases removed from V and 1 base from J, the gap between germline ends came to 7 bases. The CDR3 is 13 amino acids. The germline V gene encodes CDR1 SGHNT and CDR2 YYREEE (reference sequence). The chain's CDR3 is CASIRQNTGELFF. CDR3 in DNA: TGTGCCAGCATCCGACAGAACACCGGGGAGCTGTTTTTT.

The V gene is TRBV2, the J gene TRBJ2-5; the match to TRBD2 covers 7 bases. This CDR3 comprises 11 residues. The trim removed 9 bases at V and 4 bases at J, leaving 2 bases unmatched. The germline CDR1 and CDR2 sequences are SNHLY and FYNNEI. CDR3 DNA sequence: TGTGCCAGGGGAGGGGTAGAGACCCAGTACTTC. It specifies CARGGVETQYF. The variable domain in full, with the rest retrieved from reference TRBV2 and TRBJ2-5, is EPEVTQTPSHQVTQMGQEVILRCVPISNHLYFYWYRQILGQKVEFLVSFYNNEISEKSEIFDDQFSVERPDGSNFTLKIRSTKLEDSAMYFCARGGVETQYFGPGTRLLVL.

Here the CDR3 reads CASSLVIGPGLGATQYF. The CDR3 nucleotides read TGTGCCAGCAGCTTAGTAATCGGTCCGGGACTAGGGGCGACCCAGTACTTC. The gene calls are TRBV7-2 and TRBJ2-5; 8 positions agree with TRBD2. The CDR3 consists of 17 residues. J lost 7 bases, V lost 1 base, and 14 bases had no gene match. Germline V lookup: CDR1 SGHTA, CDR2 FQGNSA.

J is TRBJ1-1 and V is TRBV11-3; D gene unclear. In germline, CDR1 is SGHNT, CDR2 YENEEA. The germline V and J ends were trimmed by 0 bases and 1 base, with 6 bases remaining between them. This CDR3 is 14 amino acids long. CDR3 in amino acids: CASSLEVGNTEAFF. CDR3 nucleotides: TGTGCCAGCAGCTTAGAAGTCGGGAACACTGAAGCTTTCTTT.

The chain couples TRBV7-2 to TRBJ2-5; D is possibly TRBD1 (5 bases). Trimming stripped 6 bases from V and 0 bases from J, with 17 bases between. CDR1 is SGHTA and CDR2 is FQGNSA in the germline V gene. The CDR3 consists of 16 residues. Here the CDR3 DNA reads TGTGCCAGCAGTCAAGGTGGCAGACAGTACCAAGAGACCCAGTACTTC. This translates into CASSQGGRQYQETQYF.

This chain links TRBV10-2 with TRBJ1-2; D is unclear. V dropped 0 bases and J dropped 2 bases, with 13 bases sitting between them. The length of the CDR3 is 16 residues. CDR1 and CDR2 from the germline V gene are WSHSY and SAAADI. The DNA for the CDR3 is TGCGCCAGCAGTGAGTCGGGCGGGGTTAGAAACTATGGCTACACCTTC. It specifies CASSESGGVRNYGYTF.

V and J are TRBV6-5 and TRBJ1-2; maybe TRBD1 (5 bases). There are 15 residues in the CDR3. V was pared by 2 bases and J by 3 bases, with 13 bases between. The germline gives CDR1 MNHEY, CDR2 SVGAGI. For the CDR3, the DNA is TGTGCCAGCAGTTACGGGGCTTCCACACACTATGGCTACACCTTC. This gives the protein CASSYGASTHYGYTF.

This chain links TRBV2 with TRBJ2-7; no reliable D call. Germline assignment: CDR1 SNHLY and CDR2 FYNNEI. The length of the CDR3 is 14 residues. V was pared by 4 bases and J by 5 bases, with 15 bases between. CDR3 region: CASSAYSPIDEQYF. The CDR3 DNA reads TGTGCCAGCAGTGCCTACAGCCCTATCGACGAGCAGTACTTC.

The chain combines TRBV5-4 with TRBJ2-7; 11 bases map to TRBD2. The CDR3 length is 15 residues. J gave up 1 base and V 3 bases, and 3 bases lay outside the gene matches. In germline, CDR1 is SGHNT, CDR2 YYREEE (reference sequence). The DNA for the CDR3 is TGTGCCAGCAGCTGGGGACTAGCGGAATCCTACGAGCAGTACTTC. It encodes CASSWGLAESYEQYF. Using reference TRBV5-4 and TRBJ2-7 for the parts outside the CDR3, the full variable domain is ETGVTQSPTHLIKTRGQQVTLRCSSQSGHNTVSWYQQALGQGPQFIFQYYREEENGRGNFPPRFSGLQFPNYSSELNVNALELDDSALYLCASSWGLAESYEQYFGPGTRLTVT.

This chain joins TRBV6-5 and TRBJ2-5, with 8 bases fitting TRBD2. CDR3 length equals 16 residues. Trimming cost V 2 bases and J 0 bases; bases outside gene matches: 5. The germline V gene has CDR1 MNHEY and CDR2 SVGAGI. The CDR3: CASSYQGLGHQETQYF. As DNA, the CDR3 is TGTGCCAGCAGTTACCAGGGACTAGGCCACCAAGAGACCCAGTACTTC.